Listed below are T cell receptor beta chains from one sample, sequenced in a study of shared clonotypes between healthy human individuals. Repertoires were generated with immunoSEQ multiplex PCR, while TCRdb's copy carries only in-frame clones and drops some. The sample has around 1,100,000 clones; approximately 80% are singletons. Sequencing was performed on memory CD4+ T cells from PBMCs. Receptors were obtained from a man younger than 35 in good health. Some clones in this sample may be carry-over from other donors' samples. Each CDR3 is given with its conserved first and last residue. D genes are given only for firm matches. Clone size, where shown, is once, few, many, or a class for clones that have expanded.

J gene: TRBJ2-2; V gene: TRBV5-1; D gene: -; clone size: -; CDR3 protein: CASSLEGRNTGELFF; CDR3 DNA: TGCGCCAGCAGCCTGGAGGGCCGGAACACCGGGGAGCTGTTTTTT
J gene: TRBJ1-1; V gene: TRBV18; D gene: TRBD1; clone size: -; CDR3 protein: CASSPGTGGGEAFF; CDR3 DNA: TGTGCCAGCTCACCTGGGACAGGGGGCGGTGAAGCTTTCTTT
J gene: TRBJ2-1; V gene: TRBV27; D gene: TRBD2; clone size: -; CDR3 protein: CASSLSGRRYNEQFF; CDR3 DNA: TGTGCCAGCAGTTTAAGCGGGAGGCGGTACAATGAGCAGTTCTTC
J gene: TRBJ1-2; V gene: TRBV28; D gene: TRBD1; clone size: -; CDR3 protein: CASASPGQGAGYTF; CDR3 DNA: TGTGCCAGCGCGTCCCCGGGACAGGGGGCAGGCTACACCTTC
J gene: TRBJ2-1; V gene: TRBV6-4; D gene: -; clone size: few; CDR3 protein: CASSESRSTRFGEQFF; CDR3 DNA: TGTGCCAGCAGCGAGTCGAGGTCTACTAGGTTCGGTGAGCAGTTCTTC
J gene: TRBJ2-1; V gene: TRBV5-1; D gene: TRBD2; clone size: once; CDR3 protein: CASSFPGTSGRALVGNEQFF; CDR3 DNA: TGCGCCAGCAGCTTTCCCGGGACTAGCGGGAGGGCCTTAGTGGGCAATGAGCAGTTCTTC
J gene: TRBJ2-3; V gene: TRBV19; D gene: -; clone size: -; CDR3 protein: CATADRHTDTQYF; CDR3 DNA: TGTGCCACCGCCGACAGACACACAGATACGCAGTATTTT
J gene: TRBJ1-2; V gene: TRBV18; D gene: TRBD1; clone size: once; CDR3 protein: CASSPLTGTQGGYTF; CDR3 DNA: TGTGCCAGCTCACCCTTGACAGGGACTCAGGGGGGCTACACCTTC
J gene: TRBJ2-7; V gene: TRBV6-5; D gene: TRBD1; clone size: -; CDR3 protein: CASSRDRGLSEQYF; CDR3 DNA: TGTGCCAGCAGTAGGGACAGGGGGCTTTCCGAGCAGTACTTC
J gene: TRBJ1-2; V gene: TRBV28; D gene: -; clone size: -; CDR3 protein: CASSGQIYGYTF; CDR3 DNA: TGTGCCAGCAGCGGACAGATCTATGGCTACACCTTC
J gene: TRBJ2-3; V gene: TRBV7-3; D gene: TRBD1; clone size: few; CDR3 protein: CASSLRQGKDTQYF; CDR3 DNA: TGTGCCAGCAGCTTAAGACAGGGGAAAGATACGCAGTATTTT
J gene: TRBJ2-2; V gene: TRBV27; D gene: TRBD2; clone size: -; CDR3 protein: CASSLYSSGTGELFF; CDR3 DNA: TGTGCCAGCAGTTTGTATTCTAGCGGAACCGGGGAGCTGTTTTTT
J gene: TRBJ1-2; V gene: TRBV11-2; D gene: -; clone size: -; CDR3 protein: CASRSGTKGHNNYGYTF; CDR3 DNA: TGTGCCAGCAGGTCCGGGACCAAGGGACACAATAACTATGGCTACACCTTC
J gene: TRBJ2-5; V gene: TRBV15; D gene: -; clone size: -; CDR3 protein: CATSRQGPQETQYF; CDR3 DNA: TGTGCCACCAGCAGGCAGGGGCCGCAAGAGACCCAGTACTTC
J gene: TRBJ2-1; V gene: TRBV10-1; D gene: TRBD2; clone size: many; CDR3 protein: CASSEGGTSGRYEQFF; CDR3 DNA: TGCGCCAGCAGTGAGGGGGGGACTAGCGGGAGGTATGAGCAGTTCTTC
J gene: TRBJ2-1; V gene: TRBV7-3; D gene: -; clone size: -; CDR3 protein: CASSHSGSSYNEQFF; CDR3 DNA: TGTGCCAGCAGCCACAGCGGAAGCTCCTACAATGAGCAGTTCTTC
J gene: TRBJ1-1; V gene: TRBV11-1; D gene: -; clone size: few; CDR3 protein: CASSSGFFSGSTEAFF; CDR3 DNA: TGTGCCAGCAGCTCAGGGTTTTTTTCTGGAAGCACTGAAGCTTTCTTT
J gene: TRBJ1-2; V gene: TRBV7-3; D gene: TRBD1; clone size: -; CDR3 protein: CASSLTPTGGREGGYTF; CDR3 DNA: TGTGCCAGCAGCTTAACCCCGACAGGGGGGCGAGAGGGAGGCTACACCTTC
J gene: TRBJ2-4; V gene: TRBV5-6; D gene: -; clone size: -; CDR3 protein: CASSFGAGRNIQYF; CDR3 DNA: TGTGCCAGCAGCTTCGGGGCAGGGAGGAACATTCAGTACTTC
J gene: TRBJ2-2; V gene: TRBV5-1; D gene: -; clone size: -; CDR3 protein: CASSPRQGSGELFF; CDR3 DNA: TGCGCCAGCAGCCCAAGGCAGGGTTCCGGGGAGCTGTTTTTT
J gene: TRBJ1-5; V gene: TRBV6-6; D gene: -; clone size: -; CDR3 protein: CASSYSGGRRDQPQHF; CDR3 DNA: TGTGCCAGCAGTTACTCGGGGGGACGCCGCGATCAGCCCCAGCATTTT
J gene: TRBJ2-1; V gene: TRBV4-1; D gene: -; clone size: -; CDR3 protein: CASSQDQGRARDEQFF; CDR3 DNA: TGCGCCAGCAGCCAAGATCAGGGCCGGGCGAGGGATGAGCAGTTCTTC
J gene: TRBJ2-1; V gene: TRBV4-1; D gene: -; clone size: once; CDR3 protein: CASSQDPGLRQTEQFF; CDR3 DNA: TGCGCCAGCAGCCAAGATCCGGGTTTGCGGCAGACTGAGCAGTTCTTC
J gene: TRBJ2-7; V gene: TRBV30; D gene: -; clone size: -; CDR3 protein: CAWNRDGPYEQYF; CDR3 DNA: TGTGCCTGGAACAGGGACGGCCCCTACGAGCAGTACTTC
J gene: TRBJ2-2; V gene: TRBV18; D gene: TRBD2; clone size: -; CDR3 protein: CASSPPSRGAGTGELFF; CDR3 DNA: TGTGCCAGCTCACCACCGTCGCGGGGGGCCGGCACCGGGGAGCTGTTTTTT
J gene: TRBJ2-2; V gene: TRBV7-3; D gene: -; clone size: -; CDR3 protein: CASSRDGGPGTGELFF; CDR3 DNA: TGTGCCAGCAGCCGAGATGGAGGGCCGGGCACCGGGGAGCTGTTTTTT
J gene: TRBJ1-5; V gene: TRBV23-1; D gene: -; clone size: few; CDR3 protein: CASSQSGAQPQHF; CDR3 DNA: TGCGCCAGCAGTCAATCGGGCGCTCAGCCCCAGCATTTT
J gene: TRBJ2-7; V gene: TRBV19; D gene: TRBD2; clone size: -; CDR3 protein: CASSPGLAGGRLFLYEQYF; CDR3 DNA: TGTGCCAGTAGTCCGGGACTAGCGGGAGGGCGTCTCTTCCTATACGAGCAGTACTTC
J gene: TRBJ2-7; V gene: TRBV19; D gene: -; clone size: -; CDR3 protein: CASSVDRSYEQYF; CDR3 DNA: TGTGCCAGTAGTGTGGACAGATCCTACGAGCAGTACTTC
J gene: TRBJ1-2; V gene: TRBV5-4; D gene: -; clone size: -; CDR3 protein: CASSTRGGADGYTF; CDR3 DNA: TGTGCCAGCAGCACGCGGGGGGGGGCGGATGGCTACACCTTC
J gene: TRBJ1-4; V gene: TRBV5-6; D gene: -; clone size: -; CDR3 protein: CASRNSGSEKLFF; CDR3 DNA: TGTGCCAGCAGGAATAGTGGGAGTGAAAAACTGTTTTTT
J gene: TRBJ1-1; V gene: TRBV5-1; D gene: -; clone size: -; CDR3 protein: CASSFDGRGTEAFF; CDR3 DNA: TGCGCCAGCAGCTTCGATGGGAGAGGAACTGAAGCTTTCTTT
J gene: TRBJ1-4; V gene: TRBV10-3; D gene: -; clone size: once; CDR3 protein: CAISDSGGANEKLFF; CDR3 DNA: TGTGCCATCAGTGACTCCGGGGGGGCCAATGAAAAACTGTTTTTT
J gene: TRBJ1-1; V gene: TRBV9; D gene: TRBD1; clone size: -; CDR3 protein: CASSPQGEGVNTEAFF; CDR3 DNA: TGTGCCAGCAGCCCACAGGGGGAGGGGGTGAACACTGAAGCTTTCTTT
J gene: TRBJ1-5; V gene: TRBV19; D gene: -; clone size: -; CDR3 protein: CASSIAGGNQPQHF; CDR3 DNA: TGTGCCAGTAGTATAGCAGGGGGCAATCAGCCCCAGCATTTT
J gene: TRBJ1-5; V gene: TRBV7-2; D gene: -; clone size: -; CDR3 protein: CASSVQVNQPQHF; CDR3 DNA: TGTGCCAGCAGCGTACAGGTAAATCAGCCCCAGCATTTT
J gene: TRBJ1-2; V gene: TRBV6-5; D gene: TRBD1; clone size: -; CDR3 protein: CASSKGQVFPTF; CDR3 DNA: TGTGCCAGCAGCAAGGGACAGGTCTTTCCCACCTTC
J gene: TRBJ1-1; V gene: TRBV2; D gene: -; clone size: many; CDR3 protein: CASSEAVYGGLAFF; CDR3 DNA: TGTGCCAGCAGTGAAGCAGTCTATGGGGGCCTGGCTTTCTTT
J gene: TRBJ2-1; V gene: TRBV29-1; D gene: -; clone size: -; CDR3 protein: CSVGRRGNEQFF; CDR3 DNA: TGCAGCGTCGGAAGGAGGGGCAATGAGCAGTTCTTC
J gene: TRBJ2-3; V gene: TRBV28; D gene: -; clone size: -; CDR3 protein: CASSFGSAGPDTQYF; CDR3 DNA: TGTGCCAGCAGTTTTGGATCGGCAGGCCCAGATACGCAGTATTTT
J gene: TRBJ1-2; V gene: TRBV14; D gene: -; clone size: -; CDR3 protein: CASSQSAFQFYGYTF; CDR3 DNA: TGTGCCAGCAGCCAGTCCGCCTTCCAATTCTATGGCTACACCTTC
J gene: TRBJ2-1; V gene: TRBV19; D gene: TRBD1; clone size: -; CDR3 protein: CASRPDRDKDEQFF; CDR3 DNA: TGTGCCAGTAGGCCGGACAGGGATAAGGATGAGCAGTTCTTC
J gene: TRBJ1-1; V gene: TRBV5-1; D gene: -; clone size: -; CDR3 protein: CASSLGLGTEAFF; CDR3 DNA: TGCGCCAGCAGCTTGGGTTTGGGGACTGAAGCTTTCTTT
J gene: TRBJ1-1; V gene: TRBV28; D gene: -; clone size: once; CDR3 protein: CASSPRRDTEAFF; CDR3 DNA: TGTGCCAGCAGTCCCCGGAGGGACACTGAAGCTTTCTTT
J gene: TRBJ2-7; V gene: TRBV5-1; D gene: -; clone size: -; CDR3 protein: CASSPAGGSYEQYF; CDR3 DNA: TGCGCCAGCAGTCCGGCTGGGGGATCCTACGAGCAGTACTTC
J gene: TRBJ2-7; V gene: TRBV7-9; D gene: -; clone size: -; CDR3 protein: CASGGTASYEQYF; CDR3 DNA: TGTGCCAGTGGGGGGACTGCCTCCTACGAGCAGTACTTC
J gene: TRBJ2-1; V gene: TRBV7-3; D gene: TRBD2; clone size: -; CDR3 protein: CASSLTASGRAPSYNEQFF; CDR3 DNA: TGTGCCAGCAGCTTAACGGCCAGCGGGAGGGCCCCCTCCTACAATGAGCAGTTCTTC
J gene: TRBJ2-3; V gene: TRBV5-1; D gene: -; clone size: few; CDR3 protein: CASSLGSVTDTQYF; CDR3 DNA: TGCGCCAGCAGCCTAGGGTCGGTCACAGATACGCAGTATTTT
J gene: TRBJ2-1; V gene: TRBV7-3; D gene: -; clone size: once; CDR3 protein: CASSLNRAGPNEQFF; CDR3 DNA: TGTGCCAGCAGCTTAAATCGAGCGGGTCCCAATGAGCAGTTCTTC
J gene: TRBJ2-7; V gene: TRBV7-2; D gene: TRBD2; clone size: -; CDR3 protein: CASSLEVLREMDEQYF; CDR3 DNA: TGTGCCAGCAGCTTAGAGGTTTTGCGGGAGATGGACGAGCAGTACTTC
J gene: TRBJ2-5; V gene: TRBV7-8; D gene: -; clone size: -; CDR3 protein: CASSLVRETQYF; CDR3 DNA: TGTGCCAGCAGCTTAGTTCGGGAGACCCAGTACTTC
J gene: TRBJ2-7; V gene: TRBV28; D gene: -; clone size: -; CDR3 protein: CASSPLGSRVYYEQYF; CDR3 DNA: TGTGCCAGCAGTCCACTGGGGTCCAGGGTCTACTACGAGCAGTACTTC
J gene: TRBJ2-2; V gene: TRBV4-2; D gene: TRBD2; clone size: -; CDR3 protein: CASSQVPAGASTGELFF; CDR3 DNA: TGTGCCAGCAGCCAAGTCCCAGCGGGAGCGAGCACCGGGGAGCTGTTTTTT
J gene: TRBJ2-7; V gene: TRBV25-1; D gene: -; clone size: -; CDR3 protein: CASSESIGGYEQYF; CDR3 DNA: TGTGCCAGCAGTGAATCGATAGGGGGCTACGAGCAGTACTTC
J gene: TRBJ2-7; V gene: TRBV29-1; D gene: -; clone size: -; CDR3 protein: CSVLLRSVWGYEQYF; CDR3 DNA: TGCAGCGTTCTTTTGAGGAGCGTCTGGGGCTACGAGCAGTACTTC